The present T cell receptor beta chain was sequenced within a study of T-cell reconstitution after alpha-beta-depleted transplantation in children. Study conclusions and caveats: Newly produced T cells mostly accounted for T-cell counts and diversity one year post-transplant. There were some patients whose high TCRbeta diversity at day 60 came from surviving recipient T cells and thymic progenitors.

Note on this clonotype: Its antigen remains unidentified.

Preparation of the TCRbeta library was carried out with unique molecular identifiers. One entry per CDR3 protein, called by TCRdb with MiXCR from the PCR reads. The sample lists about 210,000 distinct CDR3 sequences; approximately 17% were seen once. The V end lost 7 bases, the J end lost 1 base, and 14 bases lay between the germline ends. Germline V lookup: CDR1 SQVTM, CDR2 ANQGSEA. The CDR3 length is 14 residues. This receptor was identified in a male patient between 2 and 15 years old who had a stem cell transplant for acute lymphoblastic leukemia, so the T cells may come from the graft donor. Sequencing used PBMCs, mostly from graft donor cells, obtained 360 days after TCRalphabeta/CD19-depleted stem cell transplant. This chain uses TRBV29-1 with TRBJ2-1; D is possibly TRBD2 (6 bases). CDR3 protein: CSASTSLSYNEQFF. CDR3 coding DNA: TGCAGCGCTTCGACTAGTTTATCCTACAATGAGCAGTTCTTC.